The text below deals with one T cell receptor beta chain. Its specific antigen is unknown. No qualities accompany the bases; no much larger clone lies one base away. The sample belongs to a study of control samples from healthy donors and cancer patients (dated by TCRdb to the early 2020s). Receptor amplification or capture employed the immunoSEQ multiplex PCR assay. TCRdb holds this immuneACCESS table with in-frame rearrangements only. Some clones are missing; in checked studies, unresolved V genes explain under half, and the rest has no known cause. In all, the sample holds 90,000 or so clones, and about 87% of those were seen once. Under 15% of the sample goes to the ten largest clones. The CDR3 numbers 16 residues from cysteine through phenylalanine. Only CDR3 DNA is held: 48 bases, read in frame from base 1. Taken from the germline V gene, the CDR1 and CDR2 loops are SGDLS and YYNGEE. V and J are trimmed by 3 bases and 2 bases, and the gene matches miss 7 bases of the junction.

The material sequenced was blood. This TCR was recovered from a woman in her seventies in good health. The rearrangement combines TRBV9 with TRBJ2-2; TRBD2 fits 7 bases in the junction. Read as DNA, the sequence is TGTGCCAGCAGCGCAAAGTCTAGCGGCAACACCGGGGAGCTGTTTTTT. The resulting protein is CASSAKSSGNTGELFF.